Listed here are 28 T cell receptor beta chains from one sample, sequenced in a study of Ad26.COV2.S vaccination and SARS-CoV-2 variants. Treatment reported: around 19 received Ad26.COV2.S at low or high dose, single or two shots; about 5 received placebo; per-sample allocation not given. The study sampled participants on day 63 after the first vaccine or placebo injection. Data came from immunoSEQ multiplex PCR; TCRdb stores just in-frame clones and leaves some out. The sample shows about 480,000 clones, around 90% of them seen only once. The input for sequencing was peripheral blood, taken in a trial of Ad26.COV2.S vaccine versus placebo. Receptors were obtained from a person between 18 and 59 years old who received the Ad26.COV2.S COVID-19 vaccine or a placebo.

The V call is TRBV3-1 (or the pseudogene TRBV3-2), the J call TRBJ1-1; maybe TRBD1 (5 bases). CDR3 size: 15 residues. Germline V gene lookup returns CDR1 LGHDT and CDR2 YNNKEL (reference sequence). V lost 0 bases to trimming and J lost 1 base, with 9 bases between them. The CDR3 nucleotides read TGTGCCAGCAGCCAAGATGCCGGGGGGAACACTGAAGCTTTCTTT. Its translation is CASSQDAGGNTEAFF.

This chain joins TRBV5-3 and TRBJ2-3; D is perhaps TRBD2 (5 bases). TRBV5-3 is an open reading frame, and its role is uncertain. The CDR3 length is 14 residues. V lost 4 bases and J lost 0, with 9 bases in between. CDR3 sequence (DNA): TGTGCCAGAAGCGATAGCGACAGCACAGATACGCAGTATTTT. Amino acids: CARSDSDSTDTQYF.

With respect to this clone: Distinct nucleotide sequences in the sample also encode this CDR3. The CDR3 coding sequence is TGTGCCAGCTCACCGGGGAGGGGCTATGGCTACACCTTC. Translating it yields CASSPGRGYGYTF. The chain couples TRBV18 to TRBJ1-2; D is possibly TRBD1 (5 bases). CDR3 size: 13 residues. V lost 3 bases and J lost 4, with 9 bases in between. CDR1 is KGHSH, CDR2 LQKENI, per germline.

With regard to this clone: This sample includes further DNA sequences coding for the same CDR3. This rearrangement joins TRBV19 to TRBJ1-1; TRBD1 might be the D (5 bases). The germline V and J ends were trimmed by 3 bases and 0 bases, with 8 bases remaining between them. The CDR3 length is 14 residues. The germline V gene has CDR1 LNHDA and CDR2 SQIVND (reference sequence). CDR3 DNA sequence: TGTGCCAGTAGTATTCAGGGCATGAACACTGAAGCTTTCTTT. Encoded protein: CASSIQGMNTEAFF.

Note on this clone: This clone may be a read error of a much larger clone one base away. This chain joins TRBV28 and TRBJ1-1; 9 nucleotides match TRBD1. The length of the CDR3 is 13 residues. CDR1 is MDHEN, CDR2 SYDVKM, per germline. The junction had 0 bases not matched to a gene; V was cut back by 6 bases and J by 1 base. The CDR3 here is CASRGQGNTEAFF. CDR3 nucleotide sequence: TGTGCCAGCAGGGGACAGGGGAACACTGAAGCTTTCTTT.

This chain uses TRBV12-3 or TRBV12-4 with TRBJ1-2, with unresolved D. There are 13 residues in the CDR3. V lost 2 bases to trimming and J lost 7 bases, with 11 bases between them. The CDR3 nucleotides read TGTGCCAGCAGTTTAAGCTGGCAGTCTGGCTACACCTTC. Translated, it gives CASSLSWQSGYTF.

The chain combines TRBV27 with TRBJ2-3; 8 bases map to TRBD1. CDR1 is MNHEY, CDR2 SMNVEV, per germline (reference sequence). The CDR3 covers 13 residues. Losses at the gene ends were 8 bases for V and 1 base for J; bases not matched to a gene: 2. The CDR3 sequence is CASRGQGTDTQYF. As DNA, the CDR3 is TGTGCCAGCCGGGGACAGGGCACAGATACGCAGTATTTT.

CDR3 nucleotide sequence: TGCAGTGCTAGTAGGGGAGCGGGAGTAACCTACAATGAGCAGTTCTTC. This translates into CSASRGAGVTYNEQFF. This rearrangement joins TRBV20-1 to TRBJ2-1; 8 bases fit TRBD2. Germline V gene data show CDR1 as DFQATT and CDR2 as SNEGSKA (reference sequence). Germline trimming cut 3 bases from V and 2 bases from J; bases unmatched to any gene: 9. This CDR3 is 16 amino acids long.

CDR3 bases: TGTGCCAGCAGCCAAGGAGGAGCCACCCGAGGTACGCAGTATTTT. This codes for CASSQGGATRGTQYF. This chain connects TRBV3-1 (or the pseudogene TRBV3-2) to TRBJ2-3; D is undetermined. Germline CDR1 and CDR2: LGHDT and YNNKEL (reference sequence). V gave up 1 base and J gave up 8 bases, with 16 bases separating them. This CDR3 is 15 amino acids long.

The CDR3 sequence is CAISETSGGAGYTF. DNA for the CDR3: TGTGCCATCAGTGAAACGTCAGGGGGTGCTGGCTACACCTTC. J is TRBJ1-2 and V is TRBV10-3; 7 positions match TRBD1. The V and J ends lost 3 bases and 7 bases, in that order; junction bases with no gene match: 8. The germline V gene encodes CDR1 ENHRY and CDR2 SYGVKD. CDR3 length: 14 residues.

The chain combines TRBV20-1 with TRBJ2-2; D gene unclear. CDR1 and CDR2 from the germline V gene are DFQATT and SNEGSKA (reference sequence). Trimming took off 3 bases at V and 1 base at J, with 6 bases between the two ends. This CDR3 has 13 residues. As DNA, the CDR3 is TGCAGTGCTAGTTCAGGGAACACCGGGGAGCTGTTTTTT. As protein: CSASSGNTGELFF.

The chain carries TRBV27 and TRBJ2-3, with TRBD2 matching over 10 bases. The CDR3 is 20 residues long. Germline trimming cut 4 bases from V and 1 base from J; bases unmatched to any gene: 17. Germline assignment: CDR1 MNHEY and CDR2 SMNVEV (reference sequence). CDR3 sequence: CASSSRASGSIGSGTDTQYF. The CDR3 DNA reads as TGTGCCAGCAGTTCCCGGGCTAGCGGGAGTATTGGTTCGGGCACAGATACGCAGTATTTT.

The chain carries TRBV27 and TRBJ2-7, with TRBD2 matching over 10 bases. Germline V gives CDR1 MNHEY, CDR2 SMNVEV (reference sequence). The CDR3 contains 16 residues. The junction had 7 bases not matched to a gene; V was cut back by 2 bases and J by 3 bases. The CDR3 region is CASSLQASGGFYEQYF. The CDR3 DNA is TGTGCCAGCAGTTTACAGGCTAGCGGGGGATTCTACGAGCAGTACTTC.

The gene calls are TRBV29-1 and TRBJ2-1; 7 nucleotides line up with TRBD1. The CDR3 has 10 residues. Trimming took 6 bases from V and 12 from J; bases not matched to a gene: 5. Germline V lookup: CDR1 SQVTM, CDR2 ANQGSEA. This CDR3 reads CSVAKGAQFF. The CDR3 region has the DNA TGCAGCGTGGCAAAGGGGGCGCAGTTCTTC.

This clone has just a few counts. The chain has TRBV30 and TRBJ2-7, with 11 bases matching TRBD2. The CDR3 length is 16 residues. Germline values: CDR1 GTSNPN, CDR2 SVGIG (reference sequence). V shed 4 bases, J shed 3 bases, and the junction held 11 bases outside the gene matches. This chain's CDR3 is CAWISGRAGSSYEQYF. The CDR3 nucleotides read TGTGCCTGGATTAGCGGGAGGGCCGGGTCCAGCTACGAGCAGTACTTC.

The rearrangement joins TRBV19 to TRBJ1-5; D is possibly TRBD1 (6 bases). The CDR3 totals 14 residues. Germline V lookup: CDR1 LNHDA, CDR2 SQIVND (reference sequence). Trimming stripped 5 bases from V and 4 bases from J, with 12 bases between. The CDR3 spells CASSEGGENQPQHF. The CDR3 DNA is TGTGCCAGTAGTGAGGGGGGGGAGAATCAGCCCCAGCATTTT.

The chain combines TRBV3-1 (or the pseudogene TRBV3-2) with TRBJ2-5; 7 bases align to TRBD2. Germline CDR1 reads LGHDT; CDR2 reads YNNKEL (reference sequence). The CDR3 consists of 15 residues. J lost 4 bases, V lost 7 bases, and 12 bases had no gene match. The CDR3 spells CASNQRGLASETQYF. Here the CDR3 DNA reads TGTGCCAGCAACCAGCGGGGCCTCGCATCAGAGACCCAGTACTTC.

The chain recombines TRBV11-3 with TRBJ1-1; D ambiguous. CDR1 and CDR2 from the germline V gene are SGHNT and YENEEA. V was shortened by 1 base and J by 1 base, with 7 bases between the two germline ends. The CDR3 runs to 14 residues. The CDR3 bases are TGTGCCAGCAGCTTAGGCGGGAGGAACACTGAAGCTTTCTTT. It translates to CASSLGGRNTEAFF.

This clone was counted a few times. The chain is built from TRBV30 and TRBJ1-6, with 7 bases fitting TRBD1. The CDR3 is 13 amino acids. The germline V gene encodes CDR1 GTSNPN and CDR2 SVGIG (reference sequence). V was pared by 2 bases and J by 5 bases, with 0 bases of the junction left unmatched. The CDR3 is CAWSTGDNSPLHF. Written as DNA, the CDR3 is TGTGCCTGGAGTACAGGGGATAATTCACCCCTCCACTTT.

The V gene is TRBV5-6, the J gene TRBJ2-2; D call uncertain. Trimming pared 4 bases from V and 6 bases from J, leaving 7 bases between. Germline V gene lookup returns CDR1 SGHDT and CDR2 YYEEEE. The CDR3 has 12 amino acids. The CDR3 is CASSPGSGELFF. Here the CDR3 DNA reads TGTGCCAGCAGCCCCGGGTCCGGGGAGCTGTTTTTT.

By share of the sample, this clone is medium-sized. The V gene is TRBV3-1 (or the pseudogene TRBV3-2), the J gene TRBJ2-7, with 7 positions matching TRBD2. From germline, CDR1 is LGHDT and CDR2 YNNKEL (reference sequence). CDR3 length equals 14 residues. Trimming took 3 bases from V and 4 from J; bases not matched to a gene: 6. Here the CDR3 DNA reads TGTGCCAGCAGCCAGGGACTATACGGTTACGAGCAGTACTTC. It codes for CASSQGLYGYEQYF.

The table lists this clone with many counts. The rearrangement uses TRBV3-1 (or the pseudogene TRBV3-2) and TRBJ2-7; 8 bases are shared with TRBD2. The CDR3 extends over 15 amino acids. The germline CDR1 and CDR2 sequences are LGHDT and YNNKEL (reference sequence). With V trimmed by 3 bases and J by 5 bases, 9 bases remained unmatched. The CDR3 DNA is TGTGCCAGCAGCCACCGGGGGGGAGCGGGACACGAGCAGTACTTC. Its translation: CASSHRGGAGHEQYF.

The chain uses TRBV27 and TRBJ2-7; D not certain. The CDR3 totals 14 residues. Germline CDR1 and CDR2: MNHEY and SMNVEV (reference sequence). V was pared by 1 base and J by 2 bases, with 9 bases between. CDR3: CASSLWTITYEQYF. CDR3 DNA sequence: TGTGCCAGCAGTTTATGGACGATCACCTACGAGCAGTACTTC.

Only a few counts were recorded for this clone. V and J are TRBV5-8 and TRBJ1-6; no reliable D call. CDR1 is SGHTS, CDR2 YDEGEE, per germline. Trimming cost V 1 base and J 0 bases, with 8 bases left between them. CDR3 length: 16 residues. The CDR3 here is CASSLLRSSYNSPLHF. The CDR3 coding sequence is TGTGCCAGCAGCTTGTTGCGGAGCTCCTATAATTCACCCCTCCACTTT.

The chain has TRBV20-1 and TRBJ2-1; no definite D call. V shed 3 bases and J shed 10 bases, with 7 bases lying between them. The CDR3 contains 10 residues. The germline V gene has CDR1 DFQATT and CDR2 SNEGSKA (reference sequence). CDR3 sequence (DNA): TGCAGTGCTAGTAGTTTCGAGCAGTTCTTC. This sequence encodes CSASSFEQFF.

V usage is TRBV15 and J usage is TRBJ1-5; the D is unclear. CDR1 is LNHNV and CDR2 is YYDKDF in the germline V gene (reference sequence). The CDR3 has 14 amino acids. V was pared by 5 bases and J by 3 bases, with 11 bases between. CDR3 sequence (DNA): TGTGCCACCAGCTTTCGCGGGCTCAATCAGCCCCAGCATTTT. It yields the protein CATSFRGLNQPQHF.

J is TRBJ2-7 and V is TRBV30; D is uncertain. V gave up 2 bases and J gave up 2 bases, with 13 bases separating them. The CDR3 consists of 14 residues. Germline CDR1 and CDR2: GTSNPN and SVGIG (reference sequence). In nucleotides, the CDR3 is TGTGCCTGGAGTCAAGGCGCCCGACCCTACGAGCAGTACTTC. This codes for CAWSQGARPYEQYF.

The chain joins TRBV28 to TRBJ2-1, with 7 bases aligning to TRBD2. The CDR3 extends over 13 amino acids. Losses at the gene ends were 7 bases for V and 8 bases for J; bases not matched to a gene: 8. Germline V gene lookup returns CDR1 MDHEN and CDR2 SYDVKM. CDR3 in amino acids: CASTLGGFDEQFF. The CDR3 DNA follows: TGTGCCAGCACCTTGGGAGGGTTCGATGAGCAGTTCTTC.